This TCR beta chain is drawn from a study of regulatory T cells in long-lasting Graves disease. Study-wide results and caveats: The study examined only peripheral blood, not thyroid tissue. Favored usage of TRBV28, TRBJ1-2 and TRBJ2-5 was recorded in persistent disease. Public clonotype sharing was higher in persistent than newly diagnosed patients.

Stated time point: newly diagnosed GD, antithyroid drugs for less than 3 months. Following extraction of RNA from PBMCs, that RNA was used to make the TCR library. Building of the TCR beta libraries involved iRepertoire HTBI primers and Arm-PCR of CDR3 regions. TCRdb passed the multiplex PCR reads through MiXCR, listing each CDR3 protein once. Of approximately 470,000 distinct CDR3 sequences listed, 15% to 20% are singletons. The length of the CDR3 is 15 residues. With 5 bases removed from V and 0 bases from J, the gap between germline ends came to 14 bases. Germline V gene sequence: CDR1 LGHNA, CDR2 YNFKEQ. In regard to this clonotype: Antigen unknown.

The same sample was also used in a study of T cells in Graves' hyperthyroidism and ophthalmopathy. In that study: Uncontrolled infection, other autoimmune disease, pregnancy or lactation disqualified patients from enrolment.

The chain recombines TRBV4-2 with TRBJ2-7; D is uncertain. Sequencing was performed on peripheral blood mononuclear cells (PBMCs), taken at new diagnosis, from a patient treated with antithyroid drugs. This receptor was identified in a man aged 35 to 55 with Graves disease. The CDR3 loop reads CASSTRTASSYEQYF. DNA for the CDR3: TGTGCCAGCAGCACCCGGACGGCGAGCTCCTACGAGCAGTACTTC.